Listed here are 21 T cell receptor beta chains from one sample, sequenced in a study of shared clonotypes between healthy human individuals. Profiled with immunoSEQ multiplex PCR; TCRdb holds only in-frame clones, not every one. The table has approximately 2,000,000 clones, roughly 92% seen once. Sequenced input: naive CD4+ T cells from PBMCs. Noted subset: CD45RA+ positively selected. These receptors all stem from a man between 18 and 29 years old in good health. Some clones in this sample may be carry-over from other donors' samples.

Written as DNA, the CDR3 is TGTGCCAGCAGCCAAGAATTTGTTACATCGCGGCAGTTCTTC. Protein sequence: CASSQEFVTSRQFF. The chain joins TRBV14 to TRBJ2-1; no reliable D call. Per germline, CDR1 SGHDN and CDR2 FVKESK. V lost 0 bases to trimming and J lost 12 bases, with 15 bases between them. CDR3 length equals 14 residues.

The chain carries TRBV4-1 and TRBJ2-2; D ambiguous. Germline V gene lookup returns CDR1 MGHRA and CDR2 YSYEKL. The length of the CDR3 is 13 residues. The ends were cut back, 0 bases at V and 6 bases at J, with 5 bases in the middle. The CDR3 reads CASSQDPPGELFF. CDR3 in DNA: TGCGCCAGCAGCCAAGACCCCCCCGGGGAGCTGTTTTTT.

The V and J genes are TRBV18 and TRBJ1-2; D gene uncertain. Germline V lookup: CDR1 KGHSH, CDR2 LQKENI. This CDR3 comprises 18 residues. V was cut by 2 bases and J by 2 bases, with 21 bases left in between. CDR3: CASSPTTTPGSKNYGYTF. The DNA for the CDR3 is TGTGCCAGCTCACCAACCACTACACCGGGATCTAAAAACTATGGCTACACCTTC.

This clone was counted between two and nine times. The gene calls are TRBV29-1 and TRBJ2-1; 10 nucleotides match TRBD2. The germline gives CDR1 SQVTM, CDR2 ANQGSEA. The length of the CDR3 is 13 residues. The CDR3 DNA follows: TGCAGTGCGGGACTAGCGTCCCGTAGTGAGCAGTTCTTC. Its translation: CSAGLASRSEQFF.

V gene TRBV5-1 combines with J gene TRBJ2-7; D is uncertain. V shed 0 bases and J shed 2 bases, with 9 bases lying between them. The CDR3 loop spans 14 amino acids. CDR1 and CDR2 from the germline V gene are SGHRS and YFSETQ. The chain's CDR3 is CASSLDPDTYEQYF. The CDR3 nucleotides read TGCGCCAGCAGCTTGGACCCAGACACCTACGAGCAGTACTTC.

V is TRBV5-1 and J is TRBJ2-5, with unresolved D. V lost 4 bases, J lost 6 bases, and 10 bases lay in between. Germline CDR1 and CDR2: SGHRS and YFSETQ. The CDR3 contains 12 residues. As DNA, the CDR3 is TGCGCCAGCAGCGTGCAGTCGAAGACCCAGTACTTC. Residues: CASSVQSKTQYF.

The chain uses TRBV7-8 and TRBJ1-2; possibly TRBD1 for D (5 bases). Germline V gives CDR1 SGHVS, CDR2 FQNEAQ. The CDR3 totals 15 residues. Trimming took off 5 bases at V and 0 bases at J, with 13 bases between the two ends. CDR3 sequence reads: CASSPRDGTNYGYTF. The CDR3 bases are TGTGCCAGCAGCCCGCGGGACGGTACTAACTATGGCTACACCTTC. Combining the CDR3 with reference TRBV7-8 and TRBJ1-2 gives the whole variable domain GAGVSQSPRYKVAKRGQDVALRCDPISGHVSLFWYQQALGQGPEFLTYFQNEAQLDKSGLPSDRFFAERPEGSVSTLKIQRTQQEDSAVYLCASSPRDGTNYGYTFGSGTRLTVV.

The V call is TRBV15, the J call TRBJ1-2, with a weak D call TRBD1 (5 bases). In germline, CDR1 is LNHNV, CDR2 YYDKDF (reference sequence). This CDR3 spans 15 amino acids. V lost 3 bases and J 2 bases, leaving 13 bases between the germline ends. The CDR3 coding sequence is TGTGCCACCAGCAGGGGGGAGGGCGAAAACTATGGCTACACCTTC. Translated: CATSRGEGENYGYTF.

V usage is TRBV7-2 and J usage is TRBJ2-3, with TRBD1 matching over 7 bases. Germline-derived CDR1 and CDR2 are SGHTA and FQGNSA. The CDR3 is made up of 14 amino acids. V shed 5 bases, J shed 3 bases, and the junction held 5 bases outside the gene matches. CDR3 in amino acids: CASSTRQGTDTQYF. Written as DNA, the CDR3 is TGTGCCAGCAGCACCCGACAGGGAACAGATACGCAGTATTTT.

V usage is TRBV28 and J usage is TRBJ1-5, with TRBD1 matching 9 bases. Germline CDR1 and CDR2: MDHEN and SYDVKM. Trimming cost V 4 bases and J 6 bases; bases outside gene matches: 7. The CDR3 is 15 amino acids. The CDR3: CASSSSGTGSQPQHF. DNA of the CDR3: TGTGCCAGCAGTTCCTCCGGGACAGGGAGTCAGCCCCAGCATTTT.

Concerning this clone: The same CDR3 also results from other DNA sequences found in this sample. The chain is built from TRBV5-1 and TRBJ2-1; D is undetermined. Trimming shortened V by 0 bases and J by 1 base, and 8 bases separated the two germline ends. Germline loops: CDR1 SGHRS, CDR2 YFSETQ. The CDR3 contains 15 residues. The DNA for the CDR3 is TGCGCCAGCAGCTTGGGTGCCGGATCCTACAATGAGCAGTTCTTC. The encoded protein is CASSLGAGSYNEQFF.

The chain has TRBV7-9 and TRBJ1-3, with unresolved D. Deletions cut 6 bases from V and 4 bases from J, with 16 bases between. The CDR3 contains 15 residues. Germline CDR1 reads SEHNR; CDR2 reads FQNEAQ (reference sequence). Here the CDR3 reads CASRNGPAEGNTIYF. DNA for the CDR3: TGTGCCAGCAGGAACGGACCGGCAGAGGGAAACACCATATATTTT.

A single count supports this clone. The CDR3 bases are TGCGCCAGCAGCTTGTCCGAGTTGAGCGGGCGATCCTATGGCTACACCTTC. Encoded protein: CASSLSELSGRSYGYTF. The chain has TRBV5-1 and TRBJ1-2, with D unclear. Trimming shortened V by 1 base and J by 4 bases, and 20 bases separated the two germline ends. This CDR3 has 17 amino acids. Looked up from germline, CDR1 is SGHRS and CDR2 is YFSETQ.

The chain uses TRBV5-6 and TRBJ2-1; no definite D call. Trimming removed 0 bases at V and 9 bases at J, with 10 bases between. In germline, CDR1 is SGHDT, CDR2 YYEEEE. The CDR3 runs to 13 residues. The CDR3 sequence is CASSLGIAGEQFF. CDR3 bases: TGTGCCAGCAGCTTGGGGATAGCCGGTGAGCAGTTCTTC.

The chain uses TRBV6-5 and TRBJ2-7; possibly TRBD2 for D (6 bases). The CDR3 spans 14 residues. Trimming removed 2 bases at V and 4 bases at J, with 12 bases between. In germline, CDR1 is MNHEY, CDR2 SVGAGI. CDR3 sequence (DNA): TGTGCCAGCAGTTACGCCTCGGGAGTATACGAGCAGTACTTC. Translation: CASSYASGVYEQYF.

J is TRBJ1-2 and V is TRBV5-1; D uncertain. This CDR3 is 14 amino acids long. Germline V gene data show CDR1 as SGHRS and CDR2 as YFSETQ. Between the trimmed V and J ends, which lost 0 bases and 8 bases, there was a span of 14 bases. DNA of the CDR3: TGCGCCAGCAGCTTGGCCGGTCTCGGGGTCGGCTACACCTTC. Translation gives CASSLAGLGVGYTF.

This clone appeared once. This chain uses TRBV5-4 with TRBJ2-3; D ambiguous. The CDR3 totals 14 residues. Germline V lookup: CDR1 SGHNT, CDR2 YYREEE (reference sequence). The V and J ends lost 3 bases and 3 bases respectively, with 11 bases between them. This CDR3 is CASSSERWTDTQYF. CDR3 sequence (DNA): TGTGCCAGCAGCTCGGAGAGGTGGACAGATACGCAGTATTTT.

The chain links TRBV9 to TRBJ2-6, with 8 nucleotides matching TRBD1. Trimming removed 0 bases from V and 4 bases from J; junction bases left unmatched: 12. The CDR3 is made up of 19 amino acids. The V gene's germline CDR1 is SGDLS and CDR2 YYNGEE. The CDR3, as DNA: TGTGCCAGCAGCGTAGTAGGCACAGGGGGGTTTAACGGGGCCAACGTCCTGACTTTC. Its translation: CASSVVGTGGFNGANVLTF. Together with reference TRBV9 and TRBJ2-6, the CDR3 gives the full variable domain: DSGVTQTPKHLITATGQRVTLRCSPRSGDLSVYWYQQSLDQGLQFLIQYYNGEERAKGNILERFSAQQFPDLHSELNLSSLELGDSALYFCASSVVGTGGFNGANVLTFGAGSRLTVL.

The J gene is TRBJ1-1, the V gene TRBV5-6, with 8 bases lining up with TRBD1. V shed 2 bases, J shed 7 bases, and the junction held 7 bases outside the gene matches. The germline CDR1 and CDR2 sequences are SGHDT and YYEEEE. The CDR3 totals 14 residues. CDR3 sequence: CASSLRGQANEAFF. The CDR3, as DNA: TGTGCCAGCAGCTTAAGGGGACAGGCGAATGAAGCTTTCTTT.

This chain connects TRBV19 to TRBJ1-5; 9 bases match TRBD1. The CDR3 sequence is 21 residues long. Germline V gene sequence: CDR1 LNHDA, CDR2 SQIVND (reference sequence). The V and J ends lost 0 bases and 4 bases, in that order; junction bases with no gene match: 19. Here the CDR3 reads CASSIEGQGSWQRRKNQPQHF. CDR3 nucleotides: TGTGCCAGTAGTATAGAGGGACAGGGTTCATGGCAAAGGAGGAAGAATCAGCCCCAGCATTTT.

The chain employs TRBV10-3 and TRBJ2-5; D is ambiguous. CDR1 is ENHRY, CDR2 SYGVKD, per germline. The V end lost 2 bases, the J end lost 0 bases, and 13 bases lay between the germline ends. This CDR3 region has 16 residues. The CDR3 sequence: CAISEEGNTYQETQYF. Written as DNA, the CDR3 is TGTGCCATCAGTGAGGAAGGTAACACGTACCAAGAGACCCAGTACTTC.